This TCR beta chain was retrieved from a study of vaccination and CD4 T cells after COVID-19 (dated 2022 in TCRdb). Background on the whole study: Every convalescent patient had a positive nasal swab PCR test for SARS-CoV-2, with mild disease in 8 to 10 patients and severe disease in one. In the convalescent cohort there were six males and four females, among whom were two Hispanic individuals, seven Caucasians, two Asians and one multiracial person. Participants got two doses of the Pfizer-BioNTech BNT162b2 vaccine (n=8) or two doses of the Moderna mRNA-1273 vaccine (n=2). Post-COVID blood samples were collected from convalescent patients a median of approximately 100 days after diagnosis, with a range of roughly 30 to 170 days. Post-vaccine blood samples were taken a median of approximately 70 days after the second vaccine dose, with a range of about 13 to 241 days. Overlapping spike peptide pools from SARS-CoV-2 and from the common cold coronaviruses HCoV-NL63, HCoV-OC43 and HCoV-229E were used as culture stimuli. As controls, cultures received a CEFX viral epitope pool (the positive control), an HIV-1 Nef peptide pool (the negative control), or no peptide at all. In under twelve COVID-19 convalescent patients and a few infection-naive healthy vaccine recipients, researchers compared the spike-specific CD4+ TCR repertoire from before mRNA vaccination with the repertoire from after.

Library creation used PCR. DNA from cultured CD4+ T cells underwent TCR sequencing with the Oncomine TCR Beta short-read assay at the Johns Hopkins FTIC core. The QIAamp micro DNA kit was used to extract genomic DNA from the cultured CD4+ T cells. Oncomine TCR Beta libraries made from cultured CD4+ T cells were pooled using unique dual indexes and sequenced on an Illumina iSeq 100. The authors processed their data as follows. Non-productive sequences were removed, and CDR3s that did not start with C, did not end with F or W, or were shorter than 7 amino acids were discarded. The MANAFEST web application identified antigen-specific clonotypes by comparing peptide-stimulated wells against reference wells and other culture wells. To be called positive, a clone needed an FDR below 0.05, an odds ratio above 5, and a productive frequency above 0.1% in at least two of three replicate wells. Clonotypes that were significantly expanded in both SARS-CoV-2 spike wells and at least one common cold coronavirus spike condition were defined as cross-reactive. Similarity between CDR3 sequences was evaluated in R version 3.6.1 using Levenshtein distances (stringdist) and unrooted phylogenetic trees (ape). TCRdb reanalyzed the raw reads on its own, using fastp at Q25 for trimming and MiXCR for clone calling, and kept in-frame beta chains. One record per CDR3 amino acid sequence lists the most common genes and DNA. TCRdb's processing, not the authors', yielded these V and J calls. The sample includes approximately 11,000 distinct CDR3 sequences, with about 38% observed a single time. Of the sample, around a tenth falls within the top ten clones.

What the research found in general, with its limitations: The median number of SARS-CoV-2-reactive clonotypes rose from about 19 after infection to around 40 after vaccination, but the change was not significant. Nearly all vaccine-specific clones in convalescent patients (304 of 307) were mono-reactive for SARS-CoV-2 spike rather than cross-reactive with common cold coronaviruses. The number of convalescent patients in the study was relatively small, and the study did not examine early timepoints following natural infection. In convalescent patients, a median around 90% of post-vaccine SARS-CoV-2-reactive clones were detected only after vaccination, and vaccine-specific priming was suggested by this finding.

On this clonotype itself: Its binding antigen is unknown. No base quality values were provided; no much bigger clone lies one nucleotide off.

Reading the label with the study, this specimen's treatment or condition is: roughly 10-day PBMC culture with coronavirus spike peptide pools or control peptides (ViraFEST assay). The study used the ViraFEST assay, which expanded antigen-specific T cells with peptide pools and then identified expanded clonotypes by TCR sequencing. Positive SARS-CoV-2 PCR tests in the convalescent patients dated from March to December 2020, before Alpha, Beta and Delta variants emerged in the United States. PBMCs were cultured at approximately 2 million per well in IMDM supplemented with roughly 5% human AB serum and around 9.5 IU/ml IL-2, with approximately 9.5 ug/ml peptide pools added. On days 3 and 7, half of the culture medium was replaced with fresh IL-2-containing medium. Once the cells had been in culture for around ten days, the EasySep CD4+ T cell isolation kit was used to isolate CD4+ T cells by negative selection. Ficoll-Paque Plus gradient centrifugation was used to isolate PBMCs from whole blood, and the isolated PBMCs were then either used fresh or cryopreserved at -140C. Culture conditions were generally each tested in triplicate wells.

This sample comprised CD4+ T cells from blood, cultured in vitro, obtained after SARS-CoV-2 vaccination. The receptor comes from a human donor who had recovered from COVID-19.

The encoded CDR3 is CASSLSGRGKNEQYF. The nucleotide sequence is given as TGTGCCAGCAGCCTTAGCGGGAGGGGAAAGAACGAGCAGTACTTC. The sequence links TRBV7-3 to TRBJ2-7, and TRBD2 matches 11 of the central bases. Germline trimming: 5 bases from V, 5 bases from J; junction bases outside gene matches: 8. The germline V gene yields SGHTA for CDR1 and FQGTGA for CDR2. From cysteine to phenylalanine, the CDR3 is 15 amino acids long. The sequence is cut down to CDR3 DNA, 45 bases in frame from base 1.